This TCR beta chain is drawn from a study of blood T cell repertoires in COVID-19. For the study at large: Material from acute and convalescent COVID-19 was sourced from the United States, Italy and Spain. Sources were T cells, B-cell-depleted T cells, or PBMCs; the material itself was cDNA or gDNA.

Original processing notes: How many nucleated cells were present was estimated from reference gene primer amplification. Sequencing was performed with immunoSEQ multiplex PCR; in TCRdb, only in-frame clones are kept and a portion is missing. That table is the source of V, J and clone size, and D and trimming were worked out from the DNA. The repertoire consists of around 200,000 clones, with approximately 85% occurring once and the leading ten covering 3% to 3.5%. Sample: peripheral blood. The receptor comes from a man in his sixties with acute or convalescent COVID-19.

CDR3 nucleotide sequence: TGTGCCAGCAGTTACTCAGGGGAAACCACCGGGGAGCTGTTTTTT. It encodes CASSYSGETTGELFF. V gene TRBV6-5 combines with J gene TRBJ2-2; a weak D match, TRBD1 (5 bases). Germline V gives CDR1 MNHEY, CDR2 SVGAGI. Deletions cut 0 bases from V and 4 bases from J, with 9 bases between. The CDR3 contains 15 residues.